Presented here are 30 T cell receptor beta chains from one specimen sequenced in a study of blood T cell repertoires in COVID-19. Clones were sequenced by immunoSEQ multiplex PCR, and TCRdb holds only the in-frame ones, with some missing. The sample shows more than 400,000 clones, around 90% of them seen only once. Sequenced: PBMCs or T cells enriched from blood (not recorded which). Receptor source: a woman aged 18 to 35 who had recovered from COVID-19.

The V call is TRBV2, the J call TRBJ1-1; tentatively, D is TRBD1 (5 bases). The CDR3 loop spans 12 amino acids. The ends were cut back, 3 bases at V and 11 bases at J, with 13 bases in the middle. Germline V lookup: CDR1 SNHLY, CDR2 FYNNEI. CDR3 loop: CASSESRVGAFF. In DNA form, the CDR3 reads TGTGCCAGCAGTGAGAGCAGGGTAGGGGCTTTCTTT.

V is TRBV7-2 and J is TRBJ1-6; 10 positions match TRBD1. CDR1 SGHTA and CDR2 FQGNSA come from the germline V gene. V shed 3 bases and J 9 bases; nucleotides not matched to a gene: 5. CDR3 length: 15 residues. CDR3 sequence reads: CASSLAGQGISPLHF. CDR3 nucleotides: TGTGCCAGCAGCTTGGCGGGACAGGGGATTTCACCCCTCCACTTT.

CDR3 loop: CASRRTGPYGYTF. The CDR3 region has the DNA TGTGCCAGCAGGAGAACAGGGCCTTATGGCTACACCTTC. The V and J genes are TRBV2 and TRBJ1-2; TRBD1 is a possible D gene (6 bases). CDR1 and CDR2 from the germline V gene are SNHLY and FYNNEI. V was pared by 6 bases and J by 5 bases, with 13 bases between. The CDR3 runs to 13 residues.

The rearrangement joins TRBV2 to TRBJ2-3; D gene unclear. The V gene's germline CDR1 is SNHLY and CDR2 FYNNEI. The CDR3 totals 12 residues. V lost 5 bases and J lost 4, with 7 bases in between. The CDR3 protein is CASSPEADTQYF. The DNA for the CDR3 is TGTGCCAGCAGTCCCGAGGCAGATACGCAGTATTTT.

This rearrangement joins TRBV2 to TRBJ1-5; no definite D call. The CDR3 consists of 14 residues. Germline V gives CDR1 SNHLY, CDR2 FYNNEI. V was cut by 7 bases and J by 8 bases, with 18 bases left in between. The CDR3 DNA is TGTGCCAGCAAGTGGACTCCACAAGGTGAGCCCCAGCATTTT. Its translation: CASKWTPQGEPQHF. Together with reference TRBV2 and TRBJ1-5, the CDR3 gives the full variable domain: EPEVTQTPSHQVTQMGQEVILRCVPISNHLYFYWYRQILGQKVEFLVSFYNNEISEKSEIFDDQFSVERPDGSNFTLKIRSTKLEDSAMYFCASKWTPQGEPQHFGDGTRLSIL.

V gene TRBV10-3 combines with J gene TRBJ2-7; 7 nucleotides match TRBD1. CDR3 length equals 15 residues. CDR1 is ENHRY, CDR2 SYGVKD, per germline. V was clipped by 6 bases and J by 0 bases; unmatched bases: 8. The chain's CDR3 is CAIRPDRWSSYEQYF. CDR3 in DNA: TGTGCCATCAGACCGGACAGGTGGAGCTCCTACGAGCAGTACTTC.

The rearrangement joins TRBV7-9 to TRBJ2-5; possibly TRBD2 for D (7 bases). Trimming stripped 4 bases from V and 3 bases from J, with 12 bases between. Germline CDR1 reads SEHNR; CDR2 reads FQNEAQ (reference sequence). CDR3 length: 14 amino acids. The CDR3 region has the DNA TGTGCCAGCAGCTCTCTAGGGGGGGAAGAGACCCAGTACTTC. Protein: CASSSLGGEETQYF.

J is TRBJ2-5 and V is TRBV18, with D uncertain. Trimming pared 4 bases from V and 0 bases from J, leaving 6 bases between. Germline CDR1 reads KGHSH; CDR2 reads LQKENI. The CDR3 runs 13 residues. This CDR3 is CASSLSDQETQYF. CDR3 bases: TGTGCCAGCTCACTTTCGGACCAAGAGACCCAGTACTTC.

V and J are TRBV6-1 and TRBJ1-2; 8 bases fit TRBD1. Per germline, CDR1 MNHNS and CDR2 SASEGT. After removal of 0 bases from V and 14 bases from J, the junction contained 5 bases not matched to a gene. This CDR3 comprises 12 residues. The CDR3 loop reads CASSEAAWDRTF. Written as DNA, the CDR3 is TGTGCCAGCAGTGAAGCGGCTTGGGACAGGACCTTC.

The chain carries TRBV5-4 and TRBJ2-5; 8 positions agree with TRBD2. This CDR3 is built from 15 residues. V shed 4 bases and J 2 bases; nucleotides not matched to a gene: 7. Per germline, CDR1 SGHNT and CDR2 YYREEE (reference sequence). CDR3 region: CASSLRLAHQETQYF. The CDR3 coding sequence is TGTGCCAGCAGCCTGAGACTAGCGCATCAAGAGACCCAGTACTTC.

The chain couples TRBV6-5 to TRBJ1-2; 11 nucleotides agree with TRBD1. The CDR3 contains 14 residues. CDR1 MNHEY and CDR2 SVGAGI come from the germline V gene. Germline trimming cut 6 bases from V and 4 bases from J; bases unmatched to any gene: 4. CDR3 sequence: CASRGQGVSYGYTF. The CDR3 DNA sequence: TGTGCCAGCAGGGGACAGGGGGTTTCCTATGGCTACACCTTC.

The rearrangement uses TRBV5-1 and TRBJ2-3; 8 positions match TRBD2. The germline gives CDR1 SGHRS, CDR2 YFSETQ. The CDR3 contains 17 residues. V was pared by 5 bases and J by 3 bases, with 14 bases of the junction left unmatched. CDR3 in amino acids: CASSFPRLAGSTDTQYF. CDR3 nucleotides: TGCGCCAGCAGTTTCCCCCGATTAGCGGGATCGACAGATACGCAGTATTTT.

The rearrangement uses TRBV5-1 and TRBJ1-4; D is perhaps TRBD1 (6 bases). The CDR3 consists of 15 residues. V lost 4 bases and J lost 7, with 17 bases in between. CDR1 is SGHRS, CDR2 YFSETQ, per germline. The DNA of the CDR3 is TGCGCCAGCAGCCGCCTGGGGGCGGTAGGTGAAAAACTGTTTTTT. Encoded protein: CASSRLGAVGEKLFF.

J is TRBJ2-1 and V is TRBV30, with 7 bases fitting TRBD1. Trimming cost V 5 bases and J 8 bases; bases outside gene matches: 9. Germline V gives CDR1 GTSNPN, CDR2 SVGIG (reference sequence). The CDR3 is made up of 13 amino acids. The CDR3 bases are TGTGCCTGGGAAGTGACAGGGACCGATGAGCAGTTCTTC. Translated: CAWEVTGTDEQFF. The full variable domain, completed using reference TRBV30 and TRBJ2-1, is SQTIHQWPATLVQPVGSPLSLECTVEGTSNPNLYWYRQAAGRGLQLLFYSVGIGQISSEVPQNLSASRPQDRQFILSSKKLLLSDSGFYLCAWEVTGTDEQFFGPGTRLTVL.

This sequence joins TRBV10-3 and TRBJ1-5, with a weak D call TRBD1 (5 bases). The CDR3 extends over 14 amino acids. Germline V CDR1 and CDR2: ENHRY, SYGVKD. Trimming took off 6 bases at V and 3 bases at J, with 12 bases between the two ends. The CDR3 bases are TGTGCCATCAGACAGGACCTGTCCAATCAGCCCCAGCATTTT. This codes for CAIRQDLSNQPQHF.

V usage is TRBV2 and J usage is TRBJ2-7, with D possibly being TRBD1 (6 bases). Between the trimmed V and J ends, which lost 2 bases and 2 bases, there was a span of 7 bases. The CDR3 is made up of 13 amino acids. CDR1 is SNHLY and CDR2 is FYNNEI in the germline V gene. The CDR3 sequence: CASSENRAYEQYF. The CDR3 nucleotides read TGTGCCAGCAGTGAAAACAGGGCCTACGAGCAGTACTTC.

V usage is TRBV5-1 and J usage is TRBJ2-2, with TRBD2 matching 14 bases. The CDR3 has 18 residues. Per the germline V gene, CDR1 is SGHRS and CDR2 is YFSETQ. The J segment lost 0 bases and the V segment lost 4 bases, leaving 5 bases of the junction unmatched. The CDR3: CASSGPGLAGANTGELFF. CDR3 bases: TGCGCCAGCAGCGGCCCGGGACTAGCGGGGGCGAACACCGGGGAGCTGTTTTTT.

This clone has only one observation. The chain has TRBV5-1 and TRBJ2-3, with 7 positions matching TRBD1. The V segment lost 5 bases and the J segment 2 bases; nucleotides outside the gene matches: 5. CDR3 length: 14 residues. Germline V CDR1 and CDR2: SGHRS, YFSETQ. The CDR3 here is CASSSDRNTDTQYF. In DNA, the CDR3 is TGCGCCAGCAGTTCGGACAGGAACACAGATACGCAGTATTTT.

This clone appeared once. The rearrangement uses TRBV12-5 and TRBJ2-5; 10 positions agree with TRBD1. Germline trimming cut 6 bases from V and 2 bases from J; bases unmatched to any gene: 12. The CDR3 spans 17 residues. Looked up from germline, CDR1 is LGHNT and CDR2 is FRNRAP. As DNA, the CDR3 is TGTGCTAGTGGAGGGGACAGGGGAAAGAGGGGGCAAGAGACCCAGTACTTC. As protein: CASGGDRGKRGQETQYF.

This chain joins TRBV7-2 and TRBJ1-5; possible D gene TRBD1, 6 bases. Looked up from germline, CDR1 is SGHTA and CDR2 is FQGNSA. The CDR3 length is 16 residues. V gave up 2 bases and J gave up 5 bases, with 16 bases separating them. The DNA of the CDR3 is TGTGCCAGCAGCTTATACGGGGGGACACGGGATCAGCCCCAGCATTTT. It is translated as CASSLYGGTRDQPQHF.

J is TRBJ2-7 and V is TRBV11-2, with D unclear. This CDR3 is 15 amino acids long. V was pared by 2 bases and J by 7 bases, with 18 bases between. CDR1 SGHAT and CDR2 FQNNGV come from the germline V gene. CDR3 residues: CASSLNMLVSGEQYF. The CDR3 DNA sequence: TGTGCCAGCAGCTTAAATATGCTAGTATCTGGGGAGCAGTACTTC.

This rearrangement joins TRBV5-4 to TRBJ2-3, with D possibly TRBD1 on 6 matching bases. From germline, CDR1 is SGHNT and CDR2 YYREEE (reference sequence). CDR3 length: 14 amino acids. V lost 4 bases and J lost 3, with 12 bases in between. The CDR3 loop reads CASSQRGQTDTQYF. The CDR3 DNA reads as TGTGCCAGCAGCCAACGGGGACAAACAGATACGCAGTATTTT.

Regarding this clone: This sample also contains other DNA sequences that code for the same CDR3. V is TRBV28 and J is TRBJ1-1, with D perhaps TRBD1 (5 bases). The germline V gene encodes CDR1 MDHEN and CDR2 SYDVKM. Trimming shortened V by 3 bases and J by 4 bases, and 6 bases separated the two germline ends. The CDR3 contains 12 residues. CDR3 region: CASSFGGTEAFF. The CDR3 nucleotides are TGTGCCAGCAGTTTCGGGGGCACTGAAGCTTTCTTT.

This clone came up once. The sample has other DNA sequences that encode this CDR3 too. The J gene is TRBJ1-5, the V gene TRBV15, with D perhaps TRBD1 (5 bases). CDR1 and CDR2 (germline): LNHNV, YYDKDF (reference sequence). V was clipped by 0 bases and J by 6 bases, with 6 bases between them. This CDR3 is built from 13 residues. The CDR3 DNA sequence: TGTGCCACCAGCAGAGATAGGGGTCAGCCCCAGCATTTT. Its translation: CATSRDRGQPQHF.

The chain has TRBV12-3 or TRBV12-4 and TRBJ2-1; D is undetermined. The CDR3 is 11 residues long. Trimming cost V 1 base and J 12 bases, with 7 bases left between them. This CDR3 reads CASSLGLGQFF. The CDR3 DNA sequence: TGTGCCAGCAGTTTAGGGCTAGGGCAGTTCTTC.

The chain carries TRBV5-1 and TRBJ2-7; 11 bases align to TRBD1. Trimming removed 2 bases from V and 3 bases from J; junction bases left unmatched: 4. Germline-derived CDR1 and CDR2 are SGHRS and YFSETQ. There are 15 residues in the CDR3. CDR3: CASSFGQGAYYEQYF. CDR3 DNA: TGCGCCAGCAGCTTCGGACAGGGGGCGTACTACGAGCAGTACTTC.

This chain uses TRBV5-4 with TRBJ2-5; D is perhaps TRBD2 (7 bases). The CDR3 contains 15 residues. V shed 2 bases and J shed 3 bases, with 14 bases lying between them. Germline V gene data show CDR1 as SGHNT and CDR2 as YYREEE (reference sequence). The CDR3 reads CASSFEGGPKETQYF. CDR3 nucleotides: TGTGCCAGCAGCTTTGAGGGGGGGCCCAAAGAGACCCAGTACTTC.

The chain is built from TRBV4-1 and TRBJ2-1; TRBD2 agrees at 9 bases. The CDR3 length is 14 residues. With 2 bases clipped from V and 10 bases from J, the junction kept 6 bases outside the gene matches. Germline-derived CDR1 and CDR2 are MGHRA and YSYEKL. CDR3 sequence reads: CASSQPRLAVEQFF. CDR3 in DNA: TGCGCCAGCAGCCAACCCAGACTAGCGGTAGAGCAGTTCTTC.

A few counts support this clone. The chain has TRBV27 and TRBJ1-2; TRBD1 agrees at 9 bases. The CDR3 consists of 14 residues. V trimming: 5 bases; J trimming: 2 bases; junction bases outside the gene matches: 3. Germline V gives CDR1 MNHEY, CDR2 SMNVEV (reference sequence). CDR3 residues: CASSKQGANYGYTF. CDR3 in DNA: TGTGCCAGCAGTAAACAGGGGGCAAACTATGGCTACACCTTC.

The V and J genes are TRBV5-1 and TRBJ2-3; D gene uncertain. The CDR3 consists of 14 residues. Trimming took 3 bases from V and 4 from J, leaving 12 bases between them. Germline lookup yields CDR1 SGHRS and CDR2 YFSETQ. The CDR3 DNA reads as TGCGCCAGCAGCTCCACTACGTTTGCAGATACGCAGTATTTT. This encodes CASSSTTFADTQYF.